The T cell receptor (beta chain) described here comes from a study of shared clonotypes between healthy human individuals (dated by TCRdb to 2018 to 2021). For context, the study as a whole: The cohort included three men and two women between 18 and 49 years of age. To increase sequencing depth and limit assay-specific biases, different laboratories used diverse techniques to prepare libraries and sequence TCR repertoires. Per donor, three plates each were used for CD4 naive and CD4 memory, two for CD8 naive, and one for CD8 memory. The study deeply sequenced blood TCR repertoires of five healthy adults to estimate repertoire size and the extent of clonotype sharing between individuals. Per donor, leukapheresis produced somewhere between about 0.9 and 9.5 billion PBMCs.

General findings and caveats noted by the study authors: Compared with non-shared clonotypes, the clonotypes found in all four sorted-subset donors had higher generation probabilities. Because the study included only a small number of donors, the genetic and exposure-history diversity represented was limited. Naive subsets generally had larger estimated clonotype richness than memory subsets did. Sharing across a few donors was observed for roughly 5% of naive CD4, over 3% of naive CD8, over 2% of memory CD4, and around 0.44% of memory CD8 clonotypes. Incomplete sequencing was indicated by rarefaction of sorted-subset datasets, despite the large sequencing depth. Sampling was limited to blood, and TCR repertoires in tissue likely differ from TCR repertoires in blood. Pairwise subsampling indicated that sequencing depth was expected to affect the degree of clonotype sharing among donors.

Donors were healthy HIV-negative adults with no recently reported acute infections or vaccinations. All donors were Caucasian adults living in Nashville, Tennessee, USA. CD4+ T cells were enriched by magnetic negative selection; naive cells were then positively selected on CD45RA, and the negative fraction formed the memory subset. After blood collection by leukapheresis, PBMCs were isolated using Ficoll-Histopaque density gradient centrifugation and then cryopreserved in the vapor phase of liquid nitrogen. Analytical flow cytometry was used to check the purity and quantity of every magnetically sorted T cell population. Genomic DNA was isolated from each sorted fraction and quantified by UV absorbance on a Nanodrop 2000c. Worth noting for this clone: Its antigen remains unidentified. Base qualities are not at hand, and no much larger clone is one base apart.

Using the deep immunoSEQ assay, multiplex PCR amplified TCR CDR3 regions from genomic DNA. For each cell subset, the extracted genomic DNA was distributed evenly across all wells of several immunoSEQ 96-well plates, and each plate served as one replicate. For sorted subsets, around 200 ng genomic DNA, equal to about 30,000 T cell genomes, was loaded into each replicate PCR. Purified libraries were quantified with a Qubit 3.0 fluorometer, sized on a Bioanalyzer 2100, and re-quantified with the KAPA Library Quantification kit. Every immunoSEQ 96-well plate was sequenced on a separate single-read 150-cycle Illumina NextSeq 550 flow cell. Concerning the study's data processing: Because the immunoSEQ output held only junctional sequences and lacked quality scores, the filtering could not match the filtering applied to full-length reads. Sequences were annotated with PyIR, a Python wrapper for IgBLAST v1.9, using IMGT germline references to assign V/J genes and CDR3. Any read was removed if the V/J assignment was weak (E-value above 1e-6), the CDR3 was missing, or the read contained stop codons, out-of-frame junctions, or ambiguous translated residues. V3J clonotypes were defined by identical inferred V gene, J gene, and CDR3 amino acid sequence. Percentage overlap between repertoires was computed as shared unique clonotypes divided by the size of the smaller repertoire. RTK rarefaction, the Chao1 estimator, and Recon v2.1 estimates of unobserved clonotypes were used to assess repertoire richness. OLGA was used to compute generation probabilities for all TCRbeta clonotypes that the gDNA method yielded from a few donors. TCRdb re-hosts the immuneACCESS table, in-frame sequences only. Its copies lack some clones; in the studies checked, an unresolved V gene accounts for under half of them, and the cause for the rest is not known. V, J and clone size were drawn from that table, and D and trimming were deduced from the DNA. For this sample there are around 1.6 million clones; 95% to 99% appear just once. In total, the top ten clones hold about 0.45% of the sample.

The V end gives up 9 bases and the J end 6 bases, leaving 9 bases in the junction not matched to a gene. CDR1 is given as SNHLY and CDR2 as FYNNEI, both from the germline V gene. Taken from cysteine to phenylalanine, the CDR3 has 13 residues. Only CDR3 DNA remains: 39 bases, in frame from the first base. This TCR was recovered from a man aged 25-45 years in good health. Recombination connected TRBV2 to TRBJ1-1; a stretch of 8 junction bases matches TRBD1. Sequencing was performed on naive CD4+ T cells sorted from blood. The label giving this sample's cell subset or site can be read as: CD45RA+ positively selected. The CDR3 protein: CAREGQGNSEAFF. The nucleotide sequence is TGTGCCAGAGAAGGACAGGGAAATTCTGAAGCTTTCTTT.